The text below deals with one T cell receptor (beta chain). It lacks a known antigen. Base qualities are not recorded, but no much larger clone differs from it by a single base. This specimen comes from a study of cytomegalovirus exposure and HLA in healthy donors (dated by TCRdb to 2015 to 2018). Notes on the research overall: According to an earlier analysis of 587 of the donors, about 179 million T cells yielded 117 million unique TCR beta sequences and about 280 Gb of sequence data. Because of strong linkage in the cohort, roughly five DR-DQ haplotypes were treated as single units for association and clustering. Of the roughly 400 genotyped donors, roughly 85% fell in the genetic ancestry cluster associated with self-reported Caucasian donors. HLA typing covered class I and class II loci at four-digit resolution. To predict cytomegalovirus infection status, the study combined high-throughput TCR immunosequencing, statistical association of individual TCRs with disease status, and machine learning. A later genetic analysis used genome-wide SNP genotypes for about 60% of the roughly 700 donors, treating that subset as a discovery cohort. The aim of the study was to test whether cataloging public T cell receptors could identify signatures of past pathogen exposure. Donor age, sex, ethnicity and CMV serostatus were compiled alongside the repertoire data. Using immunosequencing, the study profiled T cell repertoires from fewer than 700 subjects and related those repertoires to cytomegalovirus serostatus. To decide whether each TCR beta V gene segment behaved as functional or pseudogenic, an earlier analysis of fewer than 750 of the donors relied on high-throughput TCR beta sequencing. All discovery cohort repertoires had been generated using a single sequencing platform. Among 350 to 400 genotyped donors of the cohort, an average of 235,054 unique TCR beta nucleotide sequences were sequenced per donor, 15% to 20% of them non-productive. Rather than using new phenotypic data, the later analysis identified candidate immune exposures from TCR beta sequences and from how often those sequences occurred across donors. In addition to the first cohort of 666 subjects, a separate validation cohort of 130 or so different subjects was used. An early release covering about 600 HLA-typed donors comprised about 300 gigabases of sequencing data and around 80 million unique TCR sequences. Typing coverage varied by locus: about 629-640 donors for A, B, C, DRB1 and DQB1; roughly 520 for DQA1; about 600 for DPA1; approximately 490 for DPB1. To study patterns of TCR occurrence, a later analysis re-analyzed previously published TCR beta repertoires from several hundred donors and added high-resolution HLA genotyping.

In total, 630 or so healthy bone marrow donors made up the cohort. At the time of sampling, all cohort members were nominally healthy, though unrecorded immune exposures were likely present. The donor was CMV seronegative and was included in the group of several hundred seronegative cohort members. A peripheral blood sample was collected from each donor, and TCR beta sequencing was performed on peripheral blood mononuclear cells. The Qiagen DNeasy Blood Extraction Kit was used to extract genomic DNA from the blood cell samples. Including cysteine and phenylalanine, the CDR3 has 17 amino acids. Only the CDR3 portion is preserved as DNA: 51 bases, with reading frame beginning at the first base. The germline ends are 13 bases apart after V is trimmed by 0 bases and J by 1 base. Sequences MGHRA (CDR1) and YSYEKL (CDR2) are obtained from the germline V gene. The paper's findings and limits, for the study overall: In a later analysis, HLA-associated TCR beta chains were found to be more clonally expanded and to have lower generation probabilities than equally common non-associated chains. CMV serostatus was the only immune exposure information available for the cohort. A later analysis reported that several top co-occurrence clusters appeared linked to parvovirus B19, influenza, CMV and Epstein-Barr virus. Most CMV-associated TCR beta chains appeared to be HLA-restricted in a later analysis, and the HLA associations seemed to be driven largely by CMV exposure. A further reported finding was that TCR beta sequences accurately predicted the HLA-A and HLA-B alleles for most subjects in the first cohort. In an earlier analysis of about 600 of the donors, most TCR beta V segments appeared in productive rearrangements about 87% or about 30% of the time, broadly matching IMGT annotations. A cluster of highly shared sequence variants was judged likely to represent a technical artifact of the sequencing pipeline. In both the original and validation cohorts, the classifier was reported to diagnose cytomegalovirus status with high specificity and sensitivity. According to a later genetic analysis, donors in an Asian-associated ancestry cluster had fewer N-insertions in productive TCRs than the approximately 630-donor mean. Because some donors lacked HLA typing at each locus, the association tests relied only on the typed subset. Across donors, most TCR sequences were observed very rarely, whereas some public TCRs were present in many individuals. Assigning TCR associations to individual alleles was difficult when HLA alleles, especially DR and DQ, strongly co-occurred. According to a later analysis, TCR association rates differed among HLA loci, with DRB1 alleles showing the most associated TCRs and HLA-C alleles showing the fewest. In this cohort, only TCR beta chains were sequenced, and detectable features were limited by the absence of alpha or paired-chain data. Because counts were too low, roughly 18 rarely observed V segments, including chromosome 9 orphons, were left out of the earlier analysis of 500 to 650 of the donors. It was suggested by the authors that the approach could potentially be generalized to other disease states and immunological phenotypes. Some IMGT-functional V segments, including TRBV6-2 and TRBV6-3, could not be distinguished by the 87-base-pair reads and were therefore excluded. Linkage disequilibrium might explain the correlated functional status among segregating V segments, but an unknown experimental factor could not be excluded. In vitro tests confirmed that three of the cytomegalovirus-associated TCR beta chains recognize cytomegalovirus antigens. A total of fewer than 200 TCR beta chains were listed by the study as associated with cytomegalovirus. An association between a missense DCLRE1C variant and V-gene and J-gene trimming of TCR beta chains was found in a later genetic analysis and replicated in an independent cohort. The presence/absence analyses assumed that sequencing depth was roughly uniform across donors, and that assumption may not be true. Specific HLA alleles were associated with over 15,000 TCR beta sequences at a false discovery rate of 0.05 in a later analysis.

Receptor amplification or capture employed the immunoSEQ multiplex PCR assay. The multiplex PCR relied on a mix of 60 forward primers for TCR Vbeta segments and 13 reverse primers for TCR Jbeta segments. The CDR3 region of rearranged TCR beta genes was amplified from genomic DNA with a multiplex PCR assay. Amplified TCR beta libraries were sequenced as 87-base-pair reads on the Illumina HiSeq System. In the paper's pipeline: Across the roughly 700 repertoires, a later analysis counted about 81 million unique TCR beta chains, roughly 11 million of which were shared by at least two donors. To remove PCR and sequencing errors, raw reads were error-corrected and collapsed into unique sequences using a nearest-neighbor algorithm that merged closely related sequences. Alignment of CDR3 sequences to IMGT reference sequences was used to assign V, D and J gene segments. Each retained sequence needed at least a six-nucleotide match to both a V gene segment and a J gene segment. A rearrangement counted as productive if the CDR3 had no stop codons and remained in frame with V and J, and every other rearrangement counted as non-productive. Following IMGT convention, CDR3 was defined as the stretch from the second conserved V-encoded cysteine to the conserved J-encoded phenylalanine. The earlier analysis of 500 to 650 of the donors excluded any sequence lacking an unambiguous match to a single V gene segment. In an earlier analysis of roughly 600 of the donors, a V segment was called functional when productive rearrangements were above 56.7%, and segregating when the standard deviation between donors exceeded 5%. A statistical classification framework was developed to diagnose cytomegalovirus status using the catalog of TCR beta chain sequences. V and J gene assignment, in a later analysis, came from comparing TCR nucleotide sequences with IMGT/GENE-DB human TR gene sequences. In a later analysis, CDR3 sequences and most-parsimonious VDJ recombination scenarios were assigned using the TCRdist pipeline. In a later analysis, each TCR beta chain was defined by its CDR3 amino acid sequence together with its V-gene family, and reads without a unique V-gene family were excluded. In a later analysis, around 600 highly shared, low-generation-probability nucleotide sequences were removed to address suspected cross-contamination and a sequencing artifact. In a later analysis, a clonal expansion index was calculated for each public chain from normalized within-repertoire ranks of inferred template counts. Generation probabilities in a later analysis came from a VDJ recombination model fitted to out-of-frame rearrangements, and those results were checked against IGoR. In a later analysis, TCR-TCR, TCR-HLA and TCR-CMV co-occurrence was scored with hypergeometric tests, and a repertoire-size bias correction was applied to TCR pairs. To estimate false discovery rates, a later analysis permuted the HLA or CMV assignments 20 times. In a later analysis, co-occurring TCRs were grouped with DBSCAN, and TCRdist sequence similarity was added when clustering was performed within HLA-allele-positive subsets. For co-occurrence clustering, repertoires with fewer than 30,000 or more than 120,000 public chains were excluded, along with 5 or 6 repertoires with anomalous nucleotide sharing. In TCRdb, the immuneACCESS table is reduced to in-frame sequences with V and J assigned. These tables do not hold every clone; where another copy was compared, an unresolved V gene accounts for under half, and the others remain unexplained. The DNA was the basis for D and trimming; V, J and clone size are from that table. This sample holds some 100,000 clones; 76% were observed only once. Clones ranked in the top ten supply over 3.5% of the sample.

The source is a man aged 40-49 years in good health and CMV-seronegative. The rearrangement combines TRBV4-1 with TRBJ2-1; the D gene assignment is ambiguous. Specimen: PBMCs. In nucleotide form, the sequence is TGCGCCAGCAGCCAAGAGTCCCCCCGAGCTTCCTACAATGAGCAGTTCTTC. Its protein product is CASSQESPRASYNEQFF.